This T cell receptor beta chain was identified during a study of blood T cell repertoires in COVID-19. Study details: The United States, Italy and Spain provided the acute and convalescent COVID-19 samples.

In the original workflow: How many nucleated cells were present was estimated from reference gene primer amplification. The assay was immunoSEQ multiplex PCR, and TCRdb's table has in-frame clones only and misses some. V, J and clone size were drawn from that table, and D and trimming were deduced from the DNA. Of about 300,000 clones listed, under 90% are singletons. Participants reported their clinical history, and cohort assignment relied on those reports. The V gene's germline CDR1 is LNHDA and CDR2 SQIVND (reference sequence). The length of the CDR3 is 13 residues. V lost 4 bases to trimming and J lost 4 bases; unmatched junction nucleotides: 1.

Sequencing used PBMCs or T cells enriched from blood (not recorded which). The sequence derives from a man aged 30-40 years who had recovered from COVID-19. The chain uses TRBV19 and TRBJ1-2, with 9 bases matching TRBD1. The CDR3 reads CASSKGQGYGYTF. For the CDR3, the DNA is TGTGCCAGTAGTAAGGGACAGGGCTATGGCTACACCTTC.